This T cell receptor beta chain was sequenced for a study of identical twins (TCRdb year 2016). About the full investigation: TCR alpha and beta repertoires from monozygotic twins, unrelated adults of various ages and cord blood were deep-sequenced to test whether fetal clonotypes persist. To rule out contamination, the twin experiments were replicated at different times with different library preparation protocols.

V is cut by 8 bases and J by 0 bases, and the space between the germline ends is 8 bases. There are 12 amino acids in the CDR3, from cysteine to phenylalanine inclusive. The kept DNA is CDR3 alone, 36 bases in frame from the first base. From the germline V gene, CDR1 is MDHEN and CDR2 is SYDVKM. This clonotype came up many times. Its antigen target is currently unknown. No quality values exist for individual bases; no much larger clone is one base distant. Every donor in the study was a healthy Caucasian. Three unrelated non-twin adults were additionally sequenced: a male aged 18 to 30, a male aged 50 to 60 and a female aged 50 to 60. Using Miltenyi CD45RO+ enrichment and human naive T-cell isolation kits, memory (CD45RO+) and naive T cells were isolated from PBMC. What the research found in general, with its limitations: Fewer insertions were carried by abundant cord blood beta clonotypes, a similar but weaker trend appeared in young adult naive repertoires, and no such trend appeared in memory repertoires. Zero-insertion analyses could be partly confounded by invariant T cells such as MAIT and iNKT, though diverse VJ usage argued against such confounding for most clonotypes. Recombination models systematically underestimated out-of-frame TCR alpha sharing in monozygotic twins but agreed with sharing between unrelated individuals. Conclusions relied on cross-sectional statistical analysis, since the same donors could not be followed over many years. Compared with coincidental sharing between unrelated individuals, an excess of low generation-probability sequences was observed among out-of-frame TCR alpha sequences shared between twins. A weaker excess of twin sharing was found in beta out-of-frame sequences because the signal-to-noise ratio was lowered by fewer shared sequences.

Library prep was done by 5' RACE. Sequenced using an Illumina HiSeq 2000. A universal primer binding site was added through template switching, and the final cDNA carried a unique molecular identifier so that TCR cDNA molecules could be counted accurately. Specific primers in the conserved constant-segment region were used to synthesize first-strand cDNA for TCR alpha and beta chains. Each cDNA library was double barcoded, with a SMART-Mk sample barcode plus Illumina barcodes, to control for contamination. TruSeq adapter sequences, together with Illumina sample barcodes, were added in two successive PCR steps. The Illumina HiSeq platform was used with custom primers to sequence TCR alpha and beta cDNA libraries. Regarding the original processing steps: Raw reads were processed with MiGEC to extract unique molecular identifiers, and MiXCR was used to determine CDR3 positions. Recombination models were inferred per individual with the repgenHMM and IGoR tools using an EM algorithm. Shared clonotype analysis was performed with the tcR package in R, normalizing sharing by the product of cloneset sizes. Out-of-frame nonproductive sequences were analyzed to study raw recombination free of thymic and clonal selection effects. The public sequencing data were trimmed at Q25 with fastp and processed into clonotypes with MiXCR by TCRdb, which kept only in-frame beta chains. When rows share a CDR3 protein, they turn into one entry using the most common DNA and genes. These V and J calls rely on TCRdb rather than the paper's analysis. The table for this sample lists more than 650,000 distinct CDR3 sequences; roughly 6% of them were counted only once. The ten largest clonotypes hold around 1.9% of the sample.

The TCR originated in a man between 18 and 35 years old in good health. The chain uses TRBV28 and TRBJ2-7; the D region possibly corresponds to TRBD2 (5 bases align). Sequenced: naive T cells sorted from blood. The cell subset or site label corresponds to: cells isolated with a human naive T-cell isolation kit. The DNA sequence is TGTGCCAGCGGGGAGAGCTCCTACGAGCAGTACTTC. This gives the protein CASGESSYEQYF.